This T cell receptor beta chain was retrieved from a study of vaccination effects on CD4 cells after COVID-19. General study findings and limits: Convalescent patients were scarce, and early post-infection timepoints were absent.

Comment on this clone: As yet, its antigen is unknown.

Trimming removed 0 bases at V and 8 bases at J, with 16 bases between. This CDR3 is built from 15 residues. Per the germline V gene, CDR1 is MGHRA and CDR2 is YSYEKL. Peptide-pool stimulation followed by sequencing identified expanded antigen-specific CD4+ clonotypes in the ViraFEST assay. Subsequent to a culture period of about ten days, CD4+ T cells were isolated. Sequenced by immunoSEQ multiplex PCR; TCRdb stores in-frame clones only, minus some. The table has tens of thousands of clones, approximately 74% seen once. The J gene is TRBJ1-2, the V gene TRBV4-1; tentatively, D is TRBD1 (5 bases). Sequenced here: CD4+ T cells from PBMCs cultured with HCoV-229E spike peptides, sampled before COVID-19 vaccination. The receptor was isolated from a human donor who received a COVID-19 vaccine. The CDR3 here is CASSQDGAPRRGYTF. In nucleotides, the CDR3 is TGCGCCAGCAGCCAAGATGGGGCTCCTAGACGCGGCTACACCTTC.